This T cell receptor (beta chain) is drawn from a study of cytomegalovirus exposure and HLA in healthy donors. The primer mix had 60 Vbeta and 13 Jbeta primers. Measured with immunoSEQ multiplex PCR; TCRdb has only the in-frame clones, and not every one. The data show 200,000 to 250,000 clones, and the top ten clones hold roughly 0.89%. In regard to this clone: The antigen remains undetermined.

Germline-derived CDR1 and CDR2 are LGHNA and YSLEER. The V gene end was trimmed by 1 base and the J gene end by 7 bases; junction bases not matched to a gene: 13. This CDR3 contains 17 residues. Study findings and constraints: The study labeled 164 TCR beta chains cytomegalovirus-associated.

The origin of this receptor is a woman younger than 45 in good health and CMV-seropositive. The V gene is TRBV4-3, the J gene TRBJ1-2, with 9 bases identical to TRBD1. The specimen sequenced was PBMCs. CDR3 sequence (DNA): TGCGCCAGCAGCCAAGCCCGACCCGGACAGGGGCCTGTTGGCTACACCTTC. This translates into CASSQARPGQGPVGYTF.